Listed below are T cell receptor beta chains from one sample, sequenced in a study of cytomegalovirus exposure and HLA in healthy donors. Clones were read by immunoSEQ multiplex PCR, and TCRdb kept only the in-frame ones, dropping some. Its table records about 130,000 clones. Sequenced input: PBMCs. The receptors stem from a man younger than 45 in good health and CMV-seronegative. Both conserved end residues are trimmed from each CDR3.

>TRBJ2-5|TRBV6-5
ASSYSWQQETQY
>TRBJ1-1|TRBV11-2
ASSLPGMNTEAF
>TRBJ2-2|TRBV7-3
ASSLVAGQGATGELF
>TRBJ1-2|TRBV2
ASSLGGNYGYT
>TRBJ1-2|TRBV27
ASSQGAGINYGYT
>TRBJ2-7|TRBV28
ASSLSSSYEQY
>TRBJ2-1|TRBV7-6
ASSLGTPSRSLGQF
>TRBJ1-5|TRBV28
ASSFSGRESQPQH
>TRBJ1-4|TRBV18
ASSPGGQGHEKLF
>TRBJ1-4|TRBV27
ASSSRTNEKLF
>TRBJ1-2|TRBV28
ASSLSEAVDYGYT
>NA|TRBV4-2
ASSHPLDRAQSYEQY
>TRBJ2-4|TRBV6-1
ASSEASGAIAKNIQY
>TRBJ2-1|TRBV7-9
ASSRGDTPSADEQF
>TRBJ2-5|TRBV5-1
ASSWGDRGLQETQY
>TRBJ2-7|TRBV28
ASSLPDRLVAGTYEQY
>TRBJ2-5|TRBV5-5
ASSFRLAGYQETQY
>TRBJ2-2|TRBV5-1
ASSLAASGVGTGELF
>TRBJ2-1|TRBV6-6
ASSPGENNEQF
>TRBJ2-7|TRBV28
ASSFPLASGSTYEQY
>TRBJ1-1|TRBV19
ASSTDRKNTEAF
>TRBJ2-7|TRBV11-1
ASSLAAGKNEQY
>TRBJ2-2|TRBV5-1
ASSPRASGRGGGELF
>TRBJ2-7|TRBV10-3
AISEGKLLGTYEQY
>TRBJ1-2|TRBV19
ASRAQGSGYT
>TRBJ2-1|TRBV7-8
ASSLALQRVNEQF
>TRBJ1-5|TRBV28
ASRLSNQPQH
>TRBJ2-3|TRBV7-2
ASSSFAGGEDTQY
>TRBJ1-5|TRBV7-9
ASSGFGLSNQPQH
>TRBJ1-1|TRBV14
ASSQVAWGPYTEAF
>TRBJ2-1|TRBV7-9
ASSRTSGSSYNEQF
>TRBJ1-4|TRBV4-2
ASSQLDRGNEKLF
>TRBJ2-5|TRBV19
ASSSKTKRQAQETQY
>TRBJ1-5|TRBV19
ASTPDYLGQPQH